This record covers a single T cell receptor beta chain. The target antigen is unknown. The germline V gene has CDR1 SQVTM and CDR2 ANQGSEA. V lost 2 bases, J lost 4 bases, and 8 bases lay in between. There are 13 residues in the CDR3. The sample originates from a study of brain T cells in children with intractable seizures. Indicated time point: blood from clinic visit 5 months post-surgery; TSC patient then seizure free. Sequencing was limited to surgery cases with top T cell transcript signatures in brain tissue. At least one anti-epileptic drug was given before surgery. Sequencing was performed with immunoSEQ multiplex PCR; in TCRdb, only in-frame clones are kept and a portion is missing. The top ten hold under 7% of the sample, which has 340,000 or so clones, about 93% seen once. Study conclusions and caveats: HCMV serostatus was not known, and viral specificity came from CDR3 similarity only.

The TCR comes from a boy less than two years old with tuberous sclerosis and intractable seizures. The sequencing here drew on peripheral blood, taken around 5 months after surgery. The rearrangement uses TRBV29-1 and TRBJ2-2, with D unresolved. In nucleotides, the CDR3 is TGCAGCGTTGAAAGCCGTTTCACCGGGGAGCTGTTTTTT. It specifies CSVESRFTGELFF.